These 7 T cell receptor beta chains originate from one sample sequenced in a study of beta chain features in type 1 diabetes (dated by TCRdb to the late 2010s). Library preparation used the immunoSEQ multiplex PCR assay. The entire isolated RNA was reverse transcribed using the High Capacity cDNA Reverse Transcription Kit, and thus expressed TCRB transcripts were sequenced. TCRdb took this table from immuneACCESS and kept in-frame rearrangements with V and J called. Such tables lack part of the clones; where checked against another copy, unresolved V genes explain under half of the gap, and the rest is unexplained. The sample yields over 40,000 clones; 65% to 80% were counted once. The ten largest clones capture less than 2% of the sample. No antigen is known for these receptors. Points the paper makes about the study in general: Type 1 diabetes patients showed a moderate but significant shortening of TCRB CDR3 length in all four CD4+ subsets.

Sequencing used Tregs from blood. Explained via the paper, the cell subset or site label denotes: regulatory CD4+ T cells. The receptors were gathered from a man aged 30 to 39 with type 1 diabetes. Some clones in this sample may be carry-over from other donors' samples.

The CDR3: CASSPRQPEAFF. In DNA, the CDR3 is TGTGCCAGCAGTCCACGACAGCCTGAAGCTTTCTTT. This chain links TRBV28 with TRBJ1-1, with D maybe TRBD1 (5 bases). This CDR3 spans 12 amino acids. The V and J ends lost 5 bases and 6 bases respectively, with 10 bases between them. Germline-derived CDR1 and CDR2 are MDHEN and SYDVKM. The entire variable domain, with the rest obtained from reference TRBV28 and TRBJ1-1, is as follows: DVKVTQSSRYLVKRTGEKVFLECVQDMDHENMFWYRQDPGLGLRLIYFSYDVKMKEKGDIPEGYSVSREKKERFSLILESASTNQTSMYLCASSPRQPEAFFGQGTRLTVV.

This clone turned up a few times. The CDR3 nucleotides read TGCGCCAGCAGCTTGGTTAACTGGGCCAACGTCCTGACTTTC. Amino acid sequence: CASSLVNWANVLTF. The rearrangement uses TRBV5-1 and TRBJ2-6, with D uncertain. The CDR3 is made up of 14 amino acids. Per germline, CDR1 SGHRS and CDR2 YFSETQ. Trimming shortened V by 0 bases and J by 5 bases, and 6 bases separated the two germline ends.

J is TRBJ2-1 and V is TRBV4-1, with 14 bases identical to TRBD2. Germline CDR1 MGHRA, CDR2 YSYEKL. CDR3 length: 18 residues. V dropped 2 bases and J dropped 0; count of bases not matched to a gene: 3. The CDR3 nucleotides are TGCGCCAGCAGCCAATCTGGGACTAGCGGGAGCTCCTACAATGAGCAGTTCTTC. Its translation is CASSQSGTSGSSYNEQFF.

The rearrangement uses TRBV6-5 and TRBJ2-5; 8 bases map to TRBD2. CDR1 and CDR2 (germline): MNHEY, SVGAGI. The V segment lost 8 bases and the J segment 1 base; nucleotides outside the gene matches: 6. CDR3 length equals 14 residues. The CDR3 region has the DNA TGTGCCAGCGGTAGGAGCGGGGGCCAAGAGACCCAGTACTTC. Translating it yields CASGRSGGQETQYF.

The V gene is TRBV6-6, the J gene TRBJ2-5; 9 bases are shared with TRBD2. Germline values: CDR1 MNHNY, CDR2 SVGAGI (reference sequence). J gave up 1 base and V 8 bases, and 11 bases lay outside the gene matches. CDR3 size: 16 residues. The CDR3 is CASLSAAGGPQETQYF. Here the CDR3 DNA reads TGTGCCAGCCTTAGCGCCGCGGGGGGGCCCCAAGAGACCCAGTACTTC.

The table lists this clone with a count of one. The chain combines TRBV6-1 with TRBJ2-4; TRBD1 matches 9 bases. This CDR3 has 13 amino acids. With V trimmed by 6 bases and J by 8 bases, 5 bases remained unmatched. The germline V gene encodes CDR1 MNHNS and CDR2 SASEGT. The CDR3 loop reads CASRSQGADIQYF. DNA for the CDR3: TGTGCCAGCAGATCACAGGGGGCTGACATTCAGTACTTC.

The chain employs TRBV4-2 and TRBJ2-7; TRBD2 agrees at 9 bases. CDR1 and CDR2 from the germline V gene are LGHNA and YNFKEQ. The V segment lost 1 base and the J segment 1 base; nucleotides outside the gene matches: 5. The CDR3 has 16 residues. The CDR3 sequence: CASSQVAGGASYEQYF. DNA for the CDR3: TGTGCCAGCAGCCAAGTTGCGGGGGGGGCTTCCTACGAGCAGTACTTC.